The clone carrying this TCR beta chain was found a few times. This sample stems from a study of T-cell reconstitution after alpha-beta-depleted transplantation in children. CDR1 and CDR2 (germline): SGHKS, YYEKEE (reference sequence). V lost 3 bases and J lost 1, with 13 bases in between. There are 15 residues in the CDR3. During its preparation, the TCRbeta library received unique molecular identifiers. MiXCR was run by TCRdb on the PCR reads, yielding one entry per CDR3 protein. In the table there are about 610,000 distinct CDR3 sequences, 10% to 13% of which are singletons. This chain joins TRBV5-5 and TRBJ2-5; TRBD1 might be the D (5 bases). The source material was PBMCs from the stem cell graft donor, sampled from the stem cell graft. The sequence was collected from a human donor who donated a stem cell graft to a child with acute myeloid leukemia. CDR3 in amino acids: CASSWTDNPQETQYF. The CDR3 DNA sequence: TGTGCCAGCAGCTGGACGGACAACCCCCAAGAGACCCAGTACTTC. The variable domain in full, with the rest retrieved from reference TRBV5-5 and TRBJ2-5, is DAGVTQSPTHLIKTRGQQVTLRCSPISGHKSVSWYQQVLGQGPQFIFQYYEKEERGRGNFPDRFSARQFPNYSSELNVNALLLGDSALYLCASSWTDNPQETQYFGPGTRLLVL.